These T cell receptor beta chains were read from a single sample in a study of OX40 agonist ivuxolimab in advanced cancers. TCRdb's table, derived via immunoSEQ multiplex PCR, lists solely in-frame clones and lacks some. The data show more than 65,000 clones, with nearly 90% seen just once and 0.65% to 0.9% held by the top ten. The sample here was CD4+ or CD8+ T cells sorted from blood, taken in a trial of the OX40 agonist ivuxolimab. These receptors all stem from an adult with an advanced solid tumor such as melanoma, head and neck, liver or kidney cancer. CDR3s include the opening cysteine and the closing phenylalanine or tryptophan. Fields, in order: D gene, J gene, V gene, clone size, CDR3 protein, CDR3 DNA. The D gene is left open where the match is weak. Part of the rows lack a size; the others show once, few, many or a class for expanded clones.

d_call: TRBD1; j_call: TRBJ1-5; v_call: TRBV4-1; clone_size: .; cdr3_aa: CASSQVGQRNQPQHF; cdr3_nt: TGCGCCAGCAGCCAGGTGGGACAGCGCAATCAGCCCCAGCATTTT
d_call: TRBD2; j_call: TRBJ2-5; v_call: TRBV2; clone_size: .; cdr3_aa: CASSRLAGRGGGETQYF; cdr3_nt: TGTGCCAGCTCCCGCCTGGCGGGGCGGGGGGGAGGTGAGACCCAGTACTTC
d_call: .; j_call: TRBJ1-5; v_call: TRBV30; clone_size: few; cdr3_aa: CAWSTGLNQPQHF; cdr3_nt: TGTGCCTGGAGCACAGGGCTAAATCAGCCCCAGCATTTT
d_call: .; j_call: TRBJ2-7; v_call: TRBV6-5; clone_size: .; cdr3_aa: CASSYSNKGMDEQYF; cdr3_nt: TGTGCCAGCAGTTACTCGAATAAGGGTATGGACGAGCAGTACTTC
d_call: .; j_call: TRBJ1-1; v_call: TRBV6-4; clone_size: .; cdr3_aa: CASRRTVNTEAFF; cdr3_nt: TGTGCCAGCAGGCGGACAGTGAACACTGAAGCTTTCTTT
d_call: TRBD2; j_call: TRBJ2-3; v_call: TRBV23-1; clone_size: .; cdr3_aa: CASSHYEREWSDTQYF; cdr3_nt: TGCGCCAGCAGTCACTACGAGCGGGAGTGGTCAGATACGCAGTATTTT
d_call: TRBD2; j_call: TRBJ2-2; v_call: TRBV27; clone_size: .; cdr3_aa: CASKRTSGSMNTGELFF; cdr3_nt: TGTGCCAGCAAGCGGACTAGCGGGAGCATGAACACCGGGGAGCTGTTTTTT
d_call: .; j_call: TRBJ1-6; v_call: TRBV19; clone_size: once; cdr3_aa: CASSMGQNSPLHF; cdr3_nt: TGTGCCAGTAGTATGGGACAAAATTCACCCCTCCACTTT
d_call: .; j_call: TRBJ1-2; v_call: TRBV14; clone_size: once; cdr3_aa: CASSRFRGEYGYTF; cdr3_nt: TGTGCCAGCAGCCGGTTTAGGGGAGAGTATGGCTACACCTTC
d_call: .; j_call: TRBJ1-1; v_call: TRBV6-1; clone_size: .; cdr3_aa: CASRSGRDTEAFF; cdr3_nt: TGTGCCAGCAGGTCCGGCAGGGACACTGAAGCTTTCTTT
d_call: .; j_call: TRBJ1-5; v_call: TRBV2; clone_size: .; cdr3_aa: CASSRHSNQPQHF; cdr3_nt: TGTGCCAGCAGCCGACATTCTAATCAGCCCCAGCATTTT
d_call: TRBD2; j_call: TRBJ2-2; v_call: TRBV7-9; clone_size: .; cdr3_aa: CASSWTSGNRGELFF; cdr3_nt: TGTGCCAGCAGTTGGACTAGCGGGAACCGCGGGGAGCTGTTTTTT
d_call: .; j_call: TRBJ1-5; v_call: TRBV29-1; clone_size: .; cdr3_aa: CSVSATDEPQHF; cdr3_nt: TGCAGCGTTTCCGCTACGGATGAGCCCCAGCATTTT
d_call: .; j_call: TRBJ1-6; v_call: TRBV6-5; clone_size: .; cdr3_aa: CASSYSRSSYNSPLHF; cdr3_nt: TGTGCCAGCAGTTACTCGAGGAGCTCCTATAATTCACCCCTCCACTTT
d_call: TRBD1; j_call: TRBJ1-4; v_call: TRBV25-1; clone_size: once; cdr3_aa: CASSDPPGRGQSNEKLFF; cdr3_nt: TGTGCCAGCAGTGATCCTCCGGGGAGGGGGCAGAGTAATGAAAAACTGTTTTTT
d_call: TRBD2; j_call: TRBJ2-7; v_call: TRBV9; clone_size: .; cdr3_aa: CASSASGTSGELSREQYF; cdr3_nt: TGTGCCAGCAGCGCCTCCGGGACTAGCGGGGAGCTCTCTAGGGAGCAGTACTTC
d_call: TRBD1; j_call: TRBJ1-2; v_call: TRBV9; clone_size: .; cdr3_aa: CASSADRQGSNYGYTF; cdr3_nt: TGTGCCAGCAGCGCCGACCGACAGGGTTCTAACTATGGCTACACCTTC
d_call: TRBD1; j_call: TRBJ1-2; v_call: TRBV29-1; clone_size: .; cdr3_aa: CSVFPDPGGYGYTF; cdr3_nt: TGCAGCGTTTTCCCGGACCCAGGGGGATATGGCTACACCTTC
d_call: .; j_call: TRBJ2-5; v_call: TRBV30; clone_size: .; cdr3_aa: CAWSVGGPQETQYF; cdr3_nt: TGTGCCTGGAGTGTAGGAGGGCCCCAAGAGACCCAGTACTTC
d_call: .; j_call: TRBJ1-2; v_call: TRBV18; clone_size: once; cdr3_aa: CASSPGGDYGYTF; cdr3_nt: TGTGCCAGCTCCCCTGGAGGAGACTATGGCTACACCTTC
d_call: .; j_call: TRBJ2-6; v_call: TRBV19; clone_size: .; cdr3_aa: CASSWPGANVLTF; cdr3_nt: TGTGCCAGTAGCTGGCCTGGGGCCAACGTCCTGACTTTC
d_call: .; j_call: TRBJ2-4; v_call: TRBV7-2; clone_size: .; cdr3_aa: CASSRGRGGENIQYF; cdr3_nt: TGTGCCAGCAGCCGGGGACGGGGTGGAGAAAACATTCAGTACTTC
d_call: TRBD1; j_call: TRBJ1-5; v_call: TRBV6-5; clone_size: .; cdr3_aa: CASSFGQEGEPQHF; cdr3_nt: TGTGCCAGCAGTTTCGGACAGGAAGGAGAGCCCCAGCATTTT
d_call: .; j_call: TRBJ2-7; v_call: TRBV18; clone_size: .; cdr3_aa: CASSPLGSRDEQYF; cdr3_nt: TGTGCCAGCTCACCATTAGGGAGCAGGGACGAGCAGTACTTC
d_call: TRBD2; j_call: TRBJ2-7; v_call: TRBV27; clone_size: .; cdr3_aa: CASSLSYGGTYEQYF; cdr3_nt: TGTGCCAGCAGTTTATCGTACGGGGGGACCTACGAGCAGTACTTC
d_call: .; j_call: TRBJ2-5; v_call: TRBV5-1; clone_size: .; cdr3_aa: CASTYSGEEQTQYF; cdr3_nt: TGCGCCAGCACCTATTCGGGGGAGGAACAGACCCAGTACTTC
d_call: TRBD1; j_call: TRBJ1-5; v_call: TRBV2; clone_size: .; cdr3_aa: CASSGDRVNQPQHF; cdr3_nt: TGTGCCAGCAGTGGGGACAGGGTCAATCAGCCCCAGCATTTT
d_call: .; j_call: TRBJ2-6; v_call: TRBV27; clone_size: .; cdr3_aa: CASSLSSGANVLTF; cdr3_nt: TGTGCCAGCAGTTTATCCTCTGGGGCCAACGTCCTGACTTTC
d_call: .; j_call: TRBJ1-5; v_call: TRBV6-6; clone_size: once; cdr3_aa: CASSYITWGNQPQHF; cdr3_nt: TGTGCCAGCAGTTACATTACGTGGGGCAATCAGCCCCAGCATTTT
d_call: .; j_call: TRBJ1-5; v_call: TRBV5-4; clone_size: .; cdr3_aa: CASSFQGINQPQHF; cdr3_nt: TGTGCCAGCAGCTTTCAGGGTATCAATCAGCCCCAGCATTTT
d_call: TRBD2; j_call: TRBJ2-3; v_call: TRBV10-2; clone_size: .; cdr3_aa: CASTLAGATDTQYF; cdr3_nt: TGCGCCAGCACCTTAGCGGGGGCCACAGATACGCAGTATTTT
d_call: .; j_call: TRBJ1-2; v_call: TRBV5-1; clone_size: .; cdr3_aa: CASSLTALQANGYTF; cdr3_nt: TGCGCCAGCAGCTTGACGGCACTCCAAGCCAATGGCTACACCTTC
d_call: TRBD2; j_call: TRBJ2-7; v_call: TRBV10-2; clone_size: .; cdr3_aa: CASSDFWGGIAYEQYF; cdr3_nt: TGCGCCAGCAGTGACTTTTGGGGGGGGATCGCCTACGAGCAGTACTTC
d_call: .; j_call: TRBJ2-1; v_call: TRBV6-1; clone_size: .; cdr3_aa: CASTLLGGGEFF; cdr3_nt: TGTGCCAGCACCCTACTAGGAGGGGGGGAGTTCTTC
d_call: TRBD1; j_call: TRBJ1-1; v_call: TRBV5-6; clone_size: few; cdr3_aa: CASSWGQGNTEAFF; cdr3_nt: TGTGCCAGCAGCTGGGGACAGGGGAACACTGAAGCTTTCTTT
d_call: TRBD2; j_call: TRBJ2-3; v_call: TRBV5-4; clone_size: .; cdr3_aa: CASSPGLAGALTDTQYF; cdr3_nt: TGTGCCAGCAGCCCCGGACTAGCGGGCGCCCTCACAGATACGCAGTATTTT
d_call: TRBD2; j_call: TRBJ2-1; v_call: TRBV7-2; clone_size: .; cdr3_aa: CASSLVGTRGNNEQFF; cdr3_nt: TGTGCCAGCAGCTTAGTGGGGACTAGAGGTAACAATGAGCAGTTCTTC
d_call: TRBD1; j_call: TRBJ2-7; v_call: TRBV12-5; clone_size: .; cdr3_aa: CASGLGTAWEQYF; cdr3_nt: TGTGCTAGTGGCCTCGGGACAGCTTGGGAGCAGTACTTC
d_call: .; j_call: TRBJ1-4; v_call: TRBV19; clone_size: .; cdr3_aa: CASSTYLATNEKLFF; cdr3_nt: TGTGCCAGTAGTACTTACTTGGCAACTAATGAAAAACTGTTTTTT